Listed below are T cell receptor beta chains from one sample, sequenced in a study of blood T cell repertoires in COVID-19. Profiled with immunoSEQ multiplex PCR; TCRdb holds only in-frame clones, not every one. Seen here are roughly 100,000 clones, roughly 89% observed once, and the top ten hold 4.5% to 5.5%. The sequenced sample consisted of peripheral blood. Source of these receptors: a human donor in a cohort sampled during active COVID-19. Both conserved end residues are part of each CDR3. The D gene is left open where the match is weak. Size tells how often a clone was seen (once, few, many) or the class of an expanded clone, and some rows leave it out.

v_call,clone_size,d_call,j_call,cdr3_aa,cdr3_nt
TRBV5-1,.,TRBD2,TRBJ2-3,CASSAGELTDTQYF,TGCGCCAGCAGCGCGGGAGAGCTCACAGATACGCAGTATTTT
TRBV27,.,TRBD2,TRBJ2-1,CASSTRPSGRTGFF,TGTGCCAGCAGTACCCGCCCTAGCGGGAGGACGGGGTTCTTC
TRBV6-5,.,.,TRBJ1-6,CASRQSRGNSPLHF,TGTGCCAGCAGACAAAGCAGAGGGAATTCACCCCTCCACTTT
TRBV3-1/TRBV3-2,.,TRBD2,TRBJ2-3,CASSQGLAGPPSTDTQYF,TGTGCCAGCAGCCAAGGTCTAGCGGGACCCCCTAGCACAGATACGCAGTATTTT
TRBV28,.,TRBD2,TRBJ2-7,CASSPTYGLAGASWHEQYF,TGTGCCAGCAGCCCCACCTATGGACTAGCGGGAGCCAGCTGGCACGAGCAGTACTTC
TRBV2,.,.,TRBJ2-3,CASKFRGNSDTQYF,TGTGCCAGCAAGTTTCGGGGGAACTCAGATACGCAGTATTTT
TRBV9,.,TRBD2,TRBJ2-3,CASSGSGGSLTDTQYF,TGTGCCAGCAGCGGTAGCGGGGGATCGCTCACAGATACGCAGTATTTT
TRBV11-3,.,.,TRBJ2-7,CASSLGGWGLDYEQYF,TGTGCCAGCAGCTTAGGAGGGTGGGGATTAGACTACGAGCAGTACTTC
TRBV19,.,TRBD1,TRBJ2-7,CASSRDRGHYEQYF,TGTGCCAGTAGTAGGGACAGGGGCCACTACGAGCAGTACTTC
TRBV11-2,.,TRBD2,TRBJ2-7,CASSLEGGNSYEQYF,TGTGCCAGCAGCTTAGAGGGGGGGAACTCCTACGAGCAGTACTTC
TRBV28,few,.,TRBJ1-5,CASSRQVPNQPQHF,TGTGCCAGCAGCCGACAGGTCCCCAATCAGCCCCAGCATTTT
TRBV18,.,.,TRBJ1-4,CASSFSSGEKLFF,TGTGCCAGCTCTTTTTCTTCGGGGGAAAAACTGTTTTTT
TRBV4-1,.,TRBD2,TRBJ2-3,CASSQSPSTSGGDTQYF,TGCGCCAGCAGCCAATCACCGTCGACTAGCGGGGGGGATACGCAGTATTTT
TRBV10-1,.,TRBD1,TRBJ2-1,CASSWDRGDEQFF,TGCGCCAGCAGTTGGGACAGGGGCGATGAGCAGTTCTTC
TRBV27,.,.,TRBJ1-5,CASSLRGEAYSNQPQHF,TGTGCCAGCAGTTTACGCGGGGAAGCTTATAGCAATCAGCCCCAGCATTTT
TRBV19,.,TRBD1,TRBJ1-5,CASSVTGGDQPQHF,TGTGCCAGTAGTGTAACAGGGGGCGATCAGCCCCAGCATTTT
TRBV18,.,TRBD1,TRBJ1-2,CASSPTTGGYGYTF,TGTGCCAGCTCACCAACGACAGGGGGCTATGGCTACACCTTC
TRBV2,.,.,TRBJ2-7,CASRPRTESYEQYF,TGTGCCAGCAGACCTAGGACAGAATCCTACGAGCAGTACTTC
TRBV6-5,.,.,TRBJ1-2,CASRGGPGLLLGYTF,TGTGCCAGCAGGGGGGGGCCAGGCCTACTTTTAGGCTACACCTTC
TRBV4-1,.,.,TRBJ1-2,CASSQDNSLRGYTF,TGCGCCAGCAGCCAGGACAACTCCTTGAGGGGCTACACCTTC
TRBV7-2,.,TRBD2,TRBJ2-1,CASSLSAGGGNEQFF,TGTGCCAGCAGCTTATCGGCGGGAGGAGGCAATGAGCAGTTCTTC
TRBV2,few,.,TRBJ1-1,CASGSGRATEAFF,TGTGCCAGCGGGTCTGGCAGGGCCACTGAAGCTTTCTTT
TRBV6-2/TRBV6-3,.,.,TRBJ2-7,CASSFTRGFFYEQYF,TGTGCCAGCAGTTTTACTCGGGGTTTCTTCTACGAGCAGTACTTC
TRBV6-2/TRBV6-3,.,TRBD1,TRBJ2-2,CASSVTGARTGELFF,TGTGCCAGCAGTGTAACAGGGGCGAGAACCGGGGAGCTGTTTTTT
TRBV19,.,.,TRBJ1-6,CASSTGTSSGINSPLHF,TGTGCCAGTAGTACAGGGACATCATCCGGTATTAATTCACCCCTCCACTTT
TRBV7-3,.,TRBD1,TRBJ2-5,CASAVQGKETQYF,TGTGCCAGCGCAGTACAGGGGAAGGAGACCCAGTACTTC
TRBV7-2,.,.,TRBJ2-2,CASSLVSSGELFF,TGTGCCAGCAGCTTAGTTAGTTCCGGGGAGCTGTTTTTT
TRBV3-1/TRBV3-2,.,.,TRBJ1-4,CASSQGQLNEKLFF,TGTGCCAGCAGCCAAGGACAGCTTAATGAAAAACTGTTTTTT
TRBV28,.,TRBD1,TRBJ1-1,CASSSFPGGTAFF,TGTGCCAGCAGTTCTTTTCCAGGGGGGACGGCTTTCTTT
TRBV4-2,.,.,TRBJ2-1,CASSQDVRTRNNEQFF,TGTGCCAGCAGCCAAGATGTAAGGACTCGAAACAATGAGCAGTTCTTC
TRBV5-1,.,.,TRBJ1-1,CASSPPVKVRTEAFF,TGCGCCAGCAGCCCTCCCGTTAAGGTCAGGACTGAAGCTTTCTTT